These 5 T cell receptor beta chains came from one sample sequenced in a study of somatic mutations in cytotoxic T cells in rheumatoid arthritis. Sequenced by immunoSEQ multiplex PCR; TCRdb stores in-frame clones only, minus some. The data contain 20,000 to 25,000 clones, more than 80% of them singletons. The specimen was CD8+ T cells sorted from blood. These receptors all come from an adult with rheumatoid arthritis.

A note on this clone: Other DNA sequences in the same sample also yield this CDR3. This CDR3 is CASTLEGQGTGKLFF. The CDR3, as DNA: TGCGCCAGCACCCTAGAGGGACAGGGGACGGGAAAACTGTTTTTT. The chain couples TRBV5-1 to TRBJ1-4; 10 bases agree with TRBD1. Trimming removed 6 bases from V and 10 bases from J; junction bases left unmatched: 12. The germline V gene encodes CDR1 SGHRS and CDR2 YFSETQ. CDR3 length: 15 residues. Combining the CDR3 with reference TRBV5-1 and TRBJ1-4 gives the whole variable domain KAGVTQTPRYLIKTRGQQVTLSCSPISGHRSVSWYQQTPGQGLQFLFEYFSETQRNKGNFPGRFSGRQFSNSRSEMNVSTLELGDSALYLCASTLEGQGTGKLFFGSGTQLSVL.

The chain employs TRBV29-1 and TRBJ2-7, with D possibly called TRBD1 or TRBD2 (5 bases each). The germline V gene has CDR1 SQVTM and CDR2 ANQGSEA. This CDR3 is 15 amino acids long. The V and J ends lost 0 bases and 2 bases respectively, with 14 bases between them. CDR3 nucleotide sequence: TGCAGCGTTGAAGACGTCCGGGAAGGGGCCTACGAGCAGTACTTC. It specifies CSVEDVREGAYEQYF.

The rearrangement uses TRBV27 and TRBJ1-6, with TRBD1 as a possible D gene (5 bases). There are 13 residues in the CDR3. The V gene lost 2 bases and the J gene lost 13 bases, with 12 bases spanning the gap. Germline V lookup: CDR1 MNHEY, CDR2 SMNVEV (reference sequence). The CDR3 region is CASSLIAGGPLHF. The CDR3 DNA sequence: TGTGCCAGCAGTTTAATTGCCGGGGGGCCCCTCCACTTT.

This chain joins TRBV2 and TRBJ2-7; 8 bases agree with TRBD2. Germline loops: CDR1 SNHLY, CDR2 FYNNEI. V was pared by 6 bases and J by 6 bases, with 10 bases of the junction left unmatched. This CDR3 is built from 14 residues. CDR3: CASRASGGPGEQYF. CDR3 nucleotides: TGTGCCAGCAGGGCTTCGGGGGGGCCGGGCGAGCAGTACTTC.

The rearrangement uses TRBV7-9 and TRBJ1-4, with 7 bases identical to TRBD1. The CDR3 totals 14 residues. Trimming removed 1 base from V and 7 bases from J; junction bases left unmatched: 3. Germline V gene lookup returns CDR1 SEHNR and CDR2 FQNEAQ (reference sequence). CDR3 residues: CASSLGQGREKLFF. The CDR3 nucleotides are TGTGCCAGCAGCTTAGGACAGGGACGTGAAAAACTGTTTTTT.